The 27 T cell receptor beta chains below all came from one sample that was sequenced in a study of Ad26.COV2.S vaccination and SARS-CoV-2 variants. The treatment was: some 20 received Ad26.COV2.S at low or high dose, single or two shots; about 5 received placebo; per-sample allocation not given. Samples came from day 63 after the first vaccine or placebo injection. TCRdb's copy holds only in-frame clones and misses some; the assay was immunoSEQ multiplex PCR. The sample lists about 400,000 clones, 89% occurring once. Sequenced here: peripheral blood, sampled in a trial of Ad26.COV2.S vaccine versus placebo. The receptors originated from a person aged 18-60 years who received the Ad26.COV2.S COVID-19 vaccine or a placebo.

The J gene is TRBJ2-3, the V gene TRBV7-2; D gene uncertain. Trimming shortened V by 5 bases and J by 1 base, and 10 bases separated the two germline ends. The germline gives CDR1 SGHTA, CDR2 FQGNSA. The CDR3 totals 14 residues. As DNA, the CDR3 is TGTGCCAGCAGCCACGGGCTGGGCACAGATACGCAGTATTTT. Its translation: CASSHGLGTDTQYF.

V and J are TRBV6-2 or TRBV6-3 and TRBJ1-2, with a possible D match to TRBD1 (6 bases). Germline assignment: CDR1 MNHEY and CDR2 SVGEGT. There are 12 residues in the CDR3. V lost 5 bases, J lost 8 bases, and 12 bases lay in between. This CDR3 reads CASSNTGSGYTF. The CDR3 coding sequence is TGTGCCAGCAGTAACACAGGGTCCGGCTACACCTTC.

This chain joins TRBV4-2 and TRBJ2-1; TRBD1 is a possible D gene (7 bases). The CDR3 has 15 amino acids. The germline CDR1 and CDR2 sequences are LGHNA and YNFKEQ. V dropped 0 bases and J dropped 6 bases, with 12 bases sitting between them. CDR3 DNA sequence: TGTGCCAGCAGCCAAGAAAGGCAGGGGGGCAATGAGCAGTTCTTC. It is translated as CASSQERQGGNEQFF.

Only a few counts were recorded for this clone. The chain uses TRBV11-2 and TRBJ2-7; D ambiguous. Germline values: CDR1 SGHAT, CDR2 FQNNGV. V was cut by 5 bases and J by 0 bases, with 11 bases left in between. This CDR3 contains 14 residues. In nucleotides, the CDR3 is TGTGCCAGCAGCCCGCGCTCTAGCTCCTACGAGCAGTACTTC. This encodes CASSPRSSSYEQYF.

CDR3 loop: CATLDRLALSNQPQHF. The CDR3 DNA is TGCGCCACCCTCGATCGCCTGGCCTTAAGCAATCAGCCCCAGCATTTT. The rearrangement uses TRBV5-1 and TRBJ1-5, with unresolved D. V gave up 9 bases and J gave up 1 base, with 20 bases separating them. The germline gives CDR1 SGHRS, CDR2 YFSETQ. The CDR3 is 16 amino acids.

The chain carries TRBV2 and TRBJ2-1; possible D gene TRBD2, 5 bases. CDR3 size: 16 residues. The germline gives CDR1 SNHLY, CDR2 FYNNEI. V lost 5 bases and J lost 3, with 17 bases in between. CDR3 sequence (DNA): TGTGCCAGCAGTAACGAAGAGGGTAGATTCTACAATGAGCAGTTCTTC. Protein: CASSNEEGRFYNEQFF.

The chain uses TRBV9 and TRBJ1-2; D might be TRBD1 (5 bases). CDR3 length: 13 amino acids. CDR1 SGDLS and CDR2 YYNGEE come from the germline V gene. Trimming removed 0 bases from V and 6 bases from J, with 9 bases in between. CDR3 nucleotide sequence: TGTGCCAGCAGCGTAGCTTGGGGGGATGGCTACACCTTC. Translation: CASSVAWGDGYTF.

The gene calls are TRBV10-3 and TRBJ2-7; 12 bases agree with TRBD2. V trimming: 3 bases; J trimming: 4 bases; junction bases outside the gene matches: 4. The CDR3 consists of 15 residues. CDR1 is ENHRY, CDR2 SYGVKD, per germline. The CDR3 reads CAISDPSGRGYEQYF. The CDR3 bases are TGTGCCATCAGTGATCCTAGCGGGAGGGGGTACGAGCAGTACTTC.

J is TRBJ1-4 and V is TRBV24-1; no reliable D call. From germline, CDR1 is KGHDR and CDR2 SFDVKD. V lost 6 bases and J lost 5, with 12 bases in between. CDR3 length equals 14 residues. The CDR3 region is CATSPPGSNEKLFF. CDR3 DNA sequence: TGTGCCACCAGTCCCCCCGGCTCAAATGAAAAACTGTTTTTT.

The chain has TRBV28 and TRBJ2-7, with D perhaps matching TRBD1 or TRBD2 (6 bases each). The V end lost 6 bases, the J end lost 6 bases, and 18 bases lay between the germline ends. The germline V gene encodes CDR1 MDHEN and CDR2 SYDVKM. This CDR3 contains 14 residues. The CDR3 protein is CASSPGGNRREQYF. DNA of the CDR3: TGTGCCAGCAGCCCCGGGGGCAACAGGCGCGAGCAGTACTTC. Variable domain in full (rest from reference TRBV28 and TRBJ2-7): DVKVTQSSRYLVKRTGEKVFLECVQDMDHENMFWYRQDPGLGLRLIYFSYDVKMKEKGDIPEGYSVSREKKERFSLILESASTNQTSMYLCASSPGGNRREQYFGPGTRLTVT.

The chain is built from TRBV6-5 and TRBJ1-4, with 9 bases identical to TRBD1. V lost 8 bases and J lost 7; bases outside the gene matches: 5. Germline values: CDR1 MNHEY, CDR2 SVGAGI. The CDR3 spans 13 residues. The CDR3 coding sequence is TGTGCCAGCGGGACAGGGTGGGTTGAAAAACTGTTTTTT. Residues: CASGTGWVEKLFF.

This clone came up once. This chain links TRBV10-3 with TRBJ2-3; the match to TRBD2 covers 8 bases. There are 12 residues in the CDR3. CDR1 is ENHRY and CDR2 is SYGVKD in the germline V gene. V trimming: 7 bases; J trimming: 4 bases; junction bases outside the gene matches: 1. The CDR3 loop reads CAINSGADTQYF. The CDR3 DNA follows: TGTGCCATCAATAGCGGGGCAGATACGCAGTATTTT.

Regarding this clone: The sample holds other DNA sequences that translate to the same CDR3. This chain joins TRBV5-4 and TRBJ1-1, with TRBD1 matching 8 bases. J was trimmed by 1 base and V by 1 base; bases with no gene match: 0. CDR3 size: 14 residues. The germline V gene has CDR1 SGHNT and CDR2 YYREEE (reference sequence). CDR3 amino acids: CASSLQGANTEAFF. The DNA for the CDR3 is TGTGCCAGCAGCTTGCAGGGGGCGAACACTGAAGCTTTCTTT.

This chain uses TRBV7-9 with TRBJ2-2; the D gene could be TRBD1 or TRBD2 (5 bases each). V was pared by 3 bases and J by 5 bases, with 10 bases between. The CDR3 sequence is 14 residues long. Germline V lookup: CDR1 SEHNR, CDR2 FQNEAQ (reference sequence). CDR3 loop: CASSLGVETGELFF. The CDR3 bases are TGTGCCAGCAGCTTGGGGGTAGAAACCGGGGAGCTGTTTTTT.

The rearrangement joins TRBV5-1 to TRBJ2-1, with TRBD2 matching over 11 bases. This CDR3 spans 15 amino acids. Germline V lookup: CDR1 SGHRS, CDR2 YFSETQ. With 0 bases clipped from V and 8 bases from J, the junction kept 4 bases outside the gene matches. CDR3 bases: TGCGCCAGCAGCTTGGGACTAGCGGGATTGGATGAGCAGTTCTTC. This translates into CASSLGLAGLDEQFF.

On this clone itself: The same CDR3 can be traced to other DNA sequences in this sample. The chain links TRBV2 to TRBJ2-5; D is unresolved. CDR3 length: 10 amino acids. Germline V gene sequence: CDR1 SNHLY, CDR2 FYNNEI. Between the trimmed V and J ends, which lost 4 bases and 5 bases, there was a span of 2 bases. The CDR3 DNA reads as TGTGCCAGCAGTGTTGAGACCCAGTACTTC. Translating gives CASSVETQYF.

This clone has a handful of counts. The V gene is TRBV5-5, the J gene TRBJ2-5; D is possibly TRBD2 (7 bases). Germline loops: CDR1 SGHKS, CDR2 YYEKEE (reference sequence). This CDR3 spans 14 amino acids. V lost 4 bases, J lost 4 bases, and 14 bases lay in between. In nucleotides, the CDR3 is TGTGCCAGCAGCCCCGCGAGGGGGGGAGAGACCCAGTACTTC. Translated: CASSPARGGETQYF. The full variable domain, with the rest looked up from reference TRBV5-5 and TRBJ2-5, is DAGVTQSPTHLIKTRGQQVTLRCSPISGHKSVSWYQQVLGQGPQFIFQYYEKEERGRGNFPDRFSARQFPNYSSELNVNALLLGDSALYLCASSPARGGETQYFGPGTRLLVL.

The chain couples TRBV30 to TRBJ1-6; D may be TRBD1 (6 bases). V was shortened by 4 bases and J by 2 bases, with 6 bases between the two germline ends. This CDR3 comprises 13 residues. The V gene's germline CDR1 is GTSNPN and CDR2 SVGIG (reference sequence). This CDR3 is CAWNRAYNSPLHF. Here the CDR3 DNA reads TGTGCCTGGAACAGGGCCTATAATTCACCCCTCCACTTT.

The chain combines TRBV4-2 with TRBJ2-3; D might be TRBD2 (6 bases). Trimming removed 2 bases from V and 0 bases from J, with 9 bases in between. The CDR3 has 15 amino acids. From germline, CDR1 is LGHNA and CDR2 YNFKEQ. The chain's CDR3 is CASSQKSGSTDTQYF. The CDR3 DNA follows: TGTGCCAGCAGCCAAAAAAGCGGGAGCACAGATACGCAGTATTTT.

This chain connects TRBV5-1 to TRBJ2-1, with D perhaps matching TRBD2 (6 bases). This CDR3 contains 17 residues. Per the germline V gene, CDR1 is SGHRS and CDR2 is YFSETQ. Trimming shortened V by 3 bases and J by 0 bases, and 16 bases separated the two germline ends. CDR3 in amino acids: CASSSSSSGLSYNEQFF. CDR3 in DNA: TGCGCCAGCAGCTCGTCTAGTAGCGGCCTCTCCTACAATGAGCAGTTCTTC.

The V call is TRBV30, the J call TRBJ2-3; 7 bases match TRBD1. The V segment lost 1 base and the J segment 0 bases; nucleotides outside the gene matches: 4. Germline-derived CDR1 and CDR2 are GTSNPN and SVGIG (reference sequence). CDR3 length: 15 amino acids. In DNA, the CDR3 is TGTGCCTGGAGTGCGGGGACAGCTAGCACAGATACGCAGTATTTT. Amino acid sequence: CAWSAGTASTDTQYF.

This rearrangement joins TRBV7-2 to TRBJ2-1; tentative D call: TRBD1 (5 bases). This CDR3 contains 15 residues. V lost 3 bases and J lost 1, with 10 bases in between. Germline V lookup: CDR1 SGHTA, CDR2 FQGNSA. The CDR3 DNA is TGTGCCAGCAGCTTGTCTGACAGATCCTACAATGAGCAGTTCTTC. Amino acid sequence: CASSLSDRSYNEQFF.

This chain uses TRBV18 with TRBJ1-2; 10 nucleotides match TRBD1. V was clipped by 6 bases and J by 6 bases; unmatched bases: 10. Per germline, CDR1 KGHSH and CDR2 LQKENI. The CDR3 totals 15 residues. CDR3 coding DNA: TGTGCCAGCTCCCGGTCCATGGGGACAGGGGATGGCTACACCTTC. It is translated as CASSRSMGTGDGYTF.

This sequence joins TRBV30 and TRBJ2-7; perhaps D is TRBD1 or TRBD2 (6 bases each). The CDR3 spans 13 residues. Trimming left V 0 bases short and J 2 bases short, with 8 bases between. Germline-derived CDR1 and CDR2 are GTSNPN and SVGIG (reference sequence). The CDR3 region is CAWSVRGAYEQYF. CDR3 in DNA: TGTGCCTGGAGTGTAAGGGGGGCCTACGAGCAGTACTTC.

With respect to this clone: A read error may explain this, as a much larger clone is one base away. The J gene is TRBJ1-5, the V gene TRBV28; D not certain. This CDR3 contains 13 residues. V was cut by 4 bases and J by 0 bases, with 4 bases left in between. From germline, CDR1 is MDHEN and CDR2 SYDVKM. CDR3 DNA: TGTGCCAGCAGTTGGGGTAGCAATCAGCCCCAGCATTTT. The encoded protein is CASSWGSNQPQHF.

The rearrangement joins TRBV6-4 to TRBJ2-3; no firm D call. The CDR3 totals 15 residues. Trimming pared 8 bases from V and 1 base from J, leaving 16 bases between. The germline CDR1 and CDR2 sequences are MRHNA and SNTAGT. The chain's CDR3 is CASAERTSGTDTQYF. The DNA of the CDR3 is TGTGCCAGCGCAGAAAGGACCTCGGGCACAGATACGCAGTATTTT.

This sequence joins TRBV6-5 and TRBJ1-6; 7 bases map to TRBD1. Trimming removed 5 bases from V and 6 bases from J; junction bases left unmatched: 7. The CDR3 runs to 15 residues. Germline CDR1 is MNHEY and CDR2 is SVGAGI. The DNA for the CDR3 is TGTGCCAGCAGTCGACCCGACAGGGTTAATTCACCCCTCCACTTT. Its protein product is CASSRPDRVNSPLHF.